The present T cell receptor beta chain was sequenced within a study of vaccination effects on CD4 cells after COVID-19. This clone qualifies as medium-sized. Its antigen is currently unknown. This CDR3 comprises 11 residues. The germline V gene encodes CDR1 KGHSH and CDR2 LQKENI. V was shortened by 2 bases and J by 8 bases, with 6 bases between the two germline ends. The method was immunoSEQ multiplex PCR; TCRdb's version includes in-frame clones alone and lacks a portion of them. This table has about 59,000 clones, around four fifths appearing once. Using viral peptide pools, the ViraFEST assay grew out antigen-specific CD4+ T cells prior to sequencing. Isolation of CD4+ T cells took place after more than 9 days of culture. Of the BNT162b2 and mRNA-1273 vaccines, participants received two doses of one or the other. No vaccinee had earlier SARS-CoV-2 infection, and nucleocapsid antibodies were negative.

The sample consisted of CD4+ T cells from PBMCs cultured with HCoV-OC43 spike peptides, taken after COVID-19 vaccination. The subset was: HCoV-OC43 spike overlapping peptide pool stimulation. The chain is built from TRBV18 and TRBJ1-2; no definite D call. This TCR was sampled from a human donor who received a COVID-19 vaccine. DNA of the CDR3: TGTGCCAGCTCACCAGGGAGCGGCTACACCTTC. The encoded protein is CASSPGSGYTF.